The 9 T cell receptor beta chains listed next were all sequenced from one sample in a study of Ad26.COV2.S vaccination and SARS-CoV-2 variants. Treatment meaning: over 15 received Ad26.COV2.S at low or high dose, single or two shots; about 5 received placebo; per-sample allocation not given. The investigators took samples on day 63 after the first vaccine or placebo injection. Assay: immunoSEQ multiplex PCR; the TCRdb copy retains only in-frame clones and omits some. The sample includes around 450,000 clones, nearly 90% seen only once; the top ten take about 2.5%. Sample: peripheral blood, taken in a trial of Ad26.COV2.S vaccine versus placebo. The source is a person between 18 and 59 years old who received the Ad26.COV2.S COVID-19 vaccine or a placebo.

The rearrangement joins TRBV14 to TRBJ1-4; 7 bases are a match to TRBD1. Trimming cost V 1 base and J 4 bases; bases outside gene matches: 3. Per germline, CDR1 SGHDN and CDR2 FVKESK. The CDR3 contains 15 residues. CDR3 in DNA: TGTGCCAGCAGCCAAGTGGGGACAGTTAATGAAAAACTGTTTTTT. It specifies CASSQVGTVNEKLFF.

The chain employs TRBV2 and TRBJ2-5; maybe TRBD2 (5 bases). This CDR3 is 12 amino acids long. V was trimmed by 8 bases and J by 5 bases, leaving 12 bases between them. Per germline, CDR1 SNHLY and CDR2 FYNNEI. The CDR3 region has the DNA TGTGCCAGCGGAGACTATGGCGAGACCCAGTACTTC. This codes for CASGDYGETQYF.

CDR3 coding DNA: TGCAGTGCTAGTCAACGGGGGGTTGAGACCCAGTACTTC. It translates to CSASQRGVETQYF. The chain has TRBV20-1 and TRBJ2-5; 7 nucleotides line up with TRBD2. V lost 3 bases to trimming and J lost 5 bases; unmatched junction nucleotides: 6. The germline gives CDR1 DFQATT, CDR2 SNEGSKA (reference sequence). This CDR3 has 13 residues.

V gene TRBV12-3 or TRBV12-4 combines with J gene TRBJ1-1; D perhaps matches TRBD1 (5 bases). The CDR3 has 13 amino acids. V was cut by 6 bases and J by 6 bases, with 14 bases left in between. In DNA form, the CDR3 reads TGTGCCAGCAGCATCAGGGTACAGGCTGAAGCTTTCTTT. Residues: CASSIRVQAEAFF.

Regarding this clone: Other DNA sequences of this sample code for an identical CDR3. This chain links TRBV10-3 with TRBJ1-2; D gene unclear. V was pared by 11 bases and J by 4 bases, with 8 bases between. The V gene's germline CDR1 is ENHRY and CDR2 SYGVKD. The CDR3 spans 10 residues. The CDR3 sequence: CAAGGYGYTF. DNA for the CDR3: TGTGCCGCCGGTGGCTATGGCTACACCTTC.

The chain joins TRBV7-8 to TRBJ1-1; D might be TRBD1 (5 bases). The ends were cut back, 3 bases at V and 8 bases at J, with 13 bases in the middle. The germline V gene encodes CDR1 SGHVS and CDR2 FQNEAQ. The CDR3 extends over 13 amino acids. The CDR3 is CASSLGTQREAFF. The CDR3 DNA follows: TGTGCCAGCAGCTTGGGGACGCAAAGGGAAGCTTTCTTT.

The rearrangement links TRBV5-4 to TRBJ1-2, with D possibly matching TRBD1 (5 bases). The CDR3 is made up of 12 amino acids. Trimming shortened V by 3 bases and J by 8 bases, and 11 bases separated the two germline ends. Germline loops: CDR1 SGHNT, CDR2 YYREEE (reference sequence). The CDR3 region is CASSWQGTGYTF. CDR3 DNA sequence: TGTGCCAGCAGCTGGCAGGGTACCGGCTACACCTTC.

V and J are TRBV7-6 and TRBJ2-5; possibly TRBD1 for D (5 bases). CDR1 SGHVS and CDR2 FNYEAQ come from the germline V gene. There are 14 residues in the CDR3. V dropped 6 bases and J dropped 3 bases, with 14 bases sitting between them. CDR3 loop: CASRFQGWEETQYF. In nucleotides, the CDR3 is TGTGCCAGCAGATTCCAGGGCTGGGAAGAGACCCAGTACTTC.

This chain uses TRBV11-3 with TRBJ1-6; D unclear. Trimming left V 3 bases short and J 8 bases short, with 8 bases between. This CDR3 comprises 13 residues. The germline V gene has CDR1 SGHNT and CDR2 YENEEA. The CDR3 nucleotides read TGTGCCAGCAGCTTGAACGAGGATTCACCCCTCCACTTT. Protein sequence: CASSLNEDSPLHF.